Listed below are T cell receptor beta chains from one sample, sequenced in a study of PD-1 blockade in mismatch repair-deficient tumors. The repertoire was sequenced with immunoSEQ multiplex PCR; TCRdb's copy has only in-frame clones and lacks some. This table has some 48,000 clones, 81% appearing once. Specimen: peripheral blood, collected roughly 19 weeks after starting pembrolizumab. The receptors originated from an adult with mismatch repair-deficient cancer. Each CDR3 is given with its conserved first and last residue. A D gene is named only where the DNA matches it firmly. A row's size may be missing; if present it is once, few, many or a size class.

len	v_gene	abundance	d_gene	j_gene	CDR3aa	CDR3nt
16	TRBV13	once	TRBD1	TRBJ2-3	CASSHGQGALTDTQYF	TGTGCCAGCAGCCATGGACAGGGGGCGCTTACAGATACGCAGTATTTT
13	TRBV7-2	-	-	TRBJ2-3	CASSYGPDDTQYF	TGTGCCAGCAGCTACGGACCAGACGATACGCAGTATTTT
15	TRBV19	once	TRBD1	TRBJ1-5	CASSMAAGGGQPQHF	TGTGCCAGTAGTATGGCGGCAGGGGGGGGTCAGCCCCAGCATTTT
15	TRBV4-3	once	-	TRBJ2-1	CASSQVGGGGNEQFF	TGCGCCAGCAGCCAAGTTGGGGGTGGGGGCAATGAGCAGTTCTTC
14	TRBV2	-	TRBD1	TRBJ2-7	CASSELDRERLGHF	TGTGCCAGCAGTGAGTTAGACAGGGAAAGGTTGGGGCACTTC
18	TRBV23-1	once	-	TRBJ2-1	CASSPRILGPSSYNEQFF	TGCGCCAGCAGTCCTCGAATCCTCGGCCCGAGCTCCTACAATGAGCAGTTCTTC
15	TRBV27	-	-	TRBJ1-1	CASSTRLAGVAEAFF	TGTGCCAGCAGTACCCGCCTCGCGGGGGTGGCGGAAGCTTTCTTT
15	TRBV7-3	few	-	TRBJ2-7	CASSPFAGPVYEQYF	TGTGCCAGCAGCCCTTTCGCGGGTCCCGTCTACGAGCAGTACTTC
14	TRBV6-6	-	-	TRBJ2-3	CASRPDSNTDTQYF	TGTGCCAGCAGGCCTGACAGCAACACAGATACGCAGTATTTT
16	TRBV5-1	-	-	TRBJ2-1	CASSLEGSPRYNEQFF	TGCGCCAGCAGCTTGGAGGGGTCCCCTCGCTACAATGAGCAGTTCTTC
13	TRBV19	-	-	TRBJ2-4	CASSQGPQDIQYF	TGTGCCAGTAGTCAGGGGCCTCAGGACATTCAGTACTTC
14	TRBV7-3	-	-	TRBJ2-6	CASSLLAGANVLTF	TGTGCCAGCAGCTTACTCGCCGGGGCCAACGTCCTGACTTTC
14	TRBV15	-	-	TRBJ2-7	CATSRELGGYEQYF	TGTGCCACCAGCAGAGAGCTTGGGGGCTACGAGCAGTACTTC
13	TRBV5-4	-	TRBD2	TRBJ2-1	CASSSLAVDEQFF	TGTGCCAGCAGCTCACTAGCGGTAGATGAGCAGTTCTTC
19	TRBV11-2	-	TRBD2	TRBJ2-1	CASRPFGPASGSSYNEQFF	TGTGCCAGCAGGCCTTTCGGGCCTGCAAGCGGGAGCTCCTACAATGAGCAGTTCTTC
13	TRBV7-2	-	-	TRBJ1-2	CASSLDHGGGYTF	TGTGCCAGCAGCTTAGATCACGGGGGTGGCTACACCTTC
13	TRBV6-5	-	-	TRBJ2-1	CASSYFWGNEQFF	TGTGCCAGCAGTTACTTCTGGGGCAATGAGCAGTTCTTC
15	TRBV4-1	-	TRBD1	TRBJ1-4	CASSTQGALGEKLFF	TGCGCCAGCAGTACCCAGGGGGCTCTGGGTGAAAAACTGTTTTTT
14	TRBV7-2	-	-	TRBJ2-3	CASSSQGRPDTQYF	TGTGCCAGCAGCTCACAGGGGAGGCCGGATACGCAGTATTTT
18	TRBV21-1	-	-	TRBJ2-7	CASSKGGTMRANRHEQYF	TGTGCCAGCAGCAAAGGAGGAACAATGAGGGCAAATCGACACGAGCAGTACTTC
14	TRBV2	-	TRBD1	TRBJ1-1	CASISQGAWSEAFF	TGTGCCAGCATTTCGCAGGGGGCATGGTCTGAAGCTTTCTTT
11	TRBV20-1	-	-	TRBJ1-2	CSAEDSRGYTF	TGCAGTGCGGAAGACAGTAGAGGCTACACCTTC
14	TRBV5-6	-	-	TRBJ2-2	CASSLYTNTGELFF	TGTGCCAGCAGCTTGTACACGAACACCGGGGAGCTGTTTTTT
14	TRBV6-5	-	-	TRBJ2-1	CASKLSTVYNEQFF	TGTGCCAGCAAGCTCTCTACGGTTTACAATGAGCAGTTCTTC
12	TRBV6-1	-	-	TRBJ2-2	CASSDRSGELFF	TGTGCCAGCAGTGATCGGTCCGGGGAGCTGTTTTTT
12	TRBV9	few	-	TRBJ2-7	CASGGTAYEQYF	TGTGCCAGCGGGGGGACAGCCTACGAGCAGTACTTC
17	TRBV15	-	TRBD2	TRBJ2-1	CATSRERTSGRANEQFF	TGTGCCACCAGCAGAGAAAGGACTAGCGGGAGGGCTAATGAGCAGTTCTTC
14	TRBV6-1	-	TRBD2	TRBJ2-7	CASRSLAREDEQYF	TGTGCCAGCAGGTCACTAGCCCGGGAGGACGAGCAGTACTTC
13	TRBV11-3	-	-	TRBJ2-7	CASSLADLGQIYF	TGTGCCAGCAGCTTAGCGGACTTAGGACAGATCTACTTC
12	TRBV5-1	-	-	TRBJ2-7	CASSIDSYEQYF	TGCGCCAGCAGTATTGACAGCTACGAGCAGTACTTC
15	TRBV5-4	-	-	TRBJ1-2	CASNYPAGGIYGYTF	TGTGCCAGCAACTACCCGGCCGGGGGTATCTATGGCTACACCTTC
16	TRBV19	-	TRBD1	TRBJ1-3	CASSTLDRETGNTIYF	TGTGCCAGTAGCACCCTCGACAGGGAGACTGGAAACACCATATATTTT
15	TRBV28	few	-	TRBJ1-2	CASSSTYRVYHGYTF	TGTGCCAGCAGTTCAACCTACAGGGTTTACCATGGCTACACCTTC
13	TRBV11-2	few	-	TRBJ2-5	CASSFAGDETQYF	TGTGCCAGCAGCTTTGCAGGTGATGAGACCCAGTACTTC
13	TRBV19	-	-	TRBJ1-1	CASSEYLNTEAFF	TGTGCCAGTAGTGAGTACCTGAACACTGAAGCTTTCTTT